This TCR beta chain stems from a study of blood T cells in healthy people across ages. Study conclusions and caveats: Samples with more naive T cells showed higher observed beta diversity. Age showed a roughly linear inverse relationship with TCR beta diversity per million T cells.

CDR1 is MDHEN and CDR2 is SYDVKM in the germline V gene. This CDR3 has 15 amino acids. Extractions gave at least 5 micrograms of total RNA per sample. Concerning this clonotype itself: Antigen specificity is unknown. The junction departs from germline at one end; a sequencing error may be responsible.

A second about 6 to 11 cycle PCR used barcoded and J-beta primers. TCRdb reprocessed the 5' RACE reads with MiXCR, giving one entry per CDR3 protein. This repertoire shows about 620,000 distinct CDR3 sequences, 20% to 25% found once; its top ten account for roughly 3.9%. The TCR comes from a man in his 70s in good health. The J gene is TRBJ2-1, the V gene TRBV28, with a weak D call TRBD1 (5 bases). Sequencing was carried out using blood. CDR3 sequence: CAGSEGADPYNEQFF. The CDR3 DNA follows: TGTGCCGGCAGTGAAGGGGCGGACCCGTACAATGAGCAGTTCTTC.